This TCR beta chain was sequenced for a study of cytomegalovirus exposure and HLA in healthy donors. Germline V lookup: CDR1 MDHEN, CDR2 SYDVKM. Trimming took off 3 bases at V and 2 bases at J, with 10 bases between the two ends. This CDR3 region has 15 residues. PCR involved 60 Vbeta and 13 Jbeta primers. Data came from immunoSEQ multiplex PCR; TCRdb stores just in-frame clones and leaves some out. The sample consists of about 160,000 clones, 82% of them appearing once. The sample was PBMCs. The sequence was obtained from a male donor in good health and CMV-seronegative. The chain has TRBV28 and TRBJ1-4; D is perhaps TRBD1 (6 bases). The CDR3 reads CASSFGGATNEKLFF. Here the CDR3 DNA reads TGTGCCAGCAGTTTCGGGGGGGCGACTAATGAAAAACTGTTTTTT. Complete variable domain (other parts from reference TRBV28 and TRBJ1-4): DVKVTQSSRYLVKRTGEKVFLECVQDMDHENMFWYRQDPGLGLRLIYFSYDVKMKEKGDIPEGYSVSREKKERFSLILESASTNQTSMYLCASSFGGATNEKLFFGSGTQLSVL.